This T cell receptor (beta chain) is drawn from a study of blood T cell repertoires in COVID-19. Only in-frame clones appear in the TCRdb table, and some are missing; sequencing was by immunoSEQ multiplex PCR. The profile shows about 260,000 clones, 90% of them singletons. Germline V gene lookup returns CDR1 SGHNT and CDR2 YENEEA. The CDR3 has 13 amino acids. With 3 bases removed from V and 5 bases from J, the gap between germline ends came to 10 bases. Sequenced: peripheral blood. This TCR came from a woman aged 40 to 50 with acute or convalescent COVID-19. V gene TRBV11-3 combines with J gene TRBJ2-5; D unresolved. For the CDR3, the DNA is TGTGCCAGCAGCTTGCATAGTGAGGAGACCCAGTACTTC. Translation gives CASSLHSEETQYF.